The 26 T cell receptor beta chains reported below all come from one sample, sequenced in a study of blood T cell repertoires in COVID-19. Produced via immunoSEQ multiplex PCR; TCRdb's table is partial and in-frame only. The sample has tens of thousands of clones, more than 70% seen once. Material for sequencing was peripheral blood. The receptors derive from a man aged 70 or older with active or convalescent COVID-19.

This clone was seen only a few times. This sequence joins TRBV5-1 and TRBJ1-5; D unclear. Germline values: CDR1 SGHRS, CDR2 YFSETQ. The CDR3 spans 15 residues. V was shortened by 0 bases and J by 0 bases, with 7 bases between the two germline ends. The CDR3 sequence: CASSLAGDSNQPQHF. In DNA, the CDR3 is TGCGCCAGCAGCTTGGCCGGGGATAGCAATCAGCCCCAGCATTTT.

V is TRBV15 and J is TRBJ1-1; the match to TRBD1 covers 7 bases. The CDR3 contains 14 residues. V gave up 2 bases and J gave up 7 bases; unmatched junction bases: 7. CDR1 and CDR2 from the germline V gene are LNHNV and YYDKDF (reference sequence). CDR3 nucleotides: TGTGCCACCAGCAGAACGCAGGGGGTGGGTGAAGCTTTCTTT. Protein sequence: CATSRTQGVGEAFF.

The chain joins TRBV6-5 to TRBJ2-3; no clear D gene. Germline CDR1 reads MNHEY; CDR2 reads SVGAGI. CDR3 size: 14 residues. Trimming took 3 bases from V and 2 from J, leaving 9 bases between them. The CDR3 region is CASSYNRPTDTQYF. The CDR3 DNA is TGTGCCAGCAGTTATAACAGACCCACAGATACGCAGTATTTT.

The chain uses TRBV4-2 and TRBJ2-2, with D perhaps matching TRBD1 (6 bases). V was clipped by 4 bases and J by 4 bases, with 10 bases between them. The CDR3 totals 14 residues. Germline lookup yields CDR1 LGHNA and CDR2 YNFKEQ. The CDR3 sequence is CASSPRGGTGELFF. CDR3 DNA: TGTGCCAGCAGCCCCCGAGGGGGCACCGGGGAGCTGTTTTTT.

The genes are TRBV18 and TRBJ2-2; TRBD2 might be the D (6 bases). The CDR3 is 13 residues long. V was cut by 3 bases and J by 8 bases, with 10 bases left in between. Per the germline V gene, CDR1 is KGHSH and CDR2 is LQKENI. CDR3 coding DNA: TGTGCCAGCTCACCTCATAGCGGTGGGGAGCTGTTTTTT. Its protein is CASSPHSGGELFF.

Written as DNA, the CDR3 is TGTGCCAGCAGCGTGACAGCGAACACTGAAGCTTTCTTT. Translation gives CASSVTANTEAFF. This chain links TRBV9 with TRBJ1-1; D is perhaps TRBD1 (5 bases). Germline CDR1 is SGDLS and CDR2 is YYNGEE. Trimming removed 2 bases from V and 1 base from J, with 6 bases in between. The CDR3 runs to 13 residues.

J is TRBJ1-6 and V is TRBV5-1; TRBD1 agrees at 9 bases. J was trimmed by 6 bases and V by 2 bases; bases with no gene match: 3. Per the germline V gene, CDR1 is SGHRS and CDR2 is YFSETQ. The CDR3 is 15 residues long. CDR3: CASSLQGQGNSPLHF. The CDR3 nucleotides read TGCGCCAGCAGCTTACAGGGACAGGGTAATTCACCCCTCCACTTT.

V gene TRBV2 combines with J gene TRBJ2-5, with no clear D. The germline gives CDR1 SNHLY, CDR2 FYNNEI. Trimming took off 4 bases at V and 3 bases at J, with 9 bases between the two ends. CDR3 size: 13 residues. The CDR3 sequence: CASSGVLEETQYF. DNA of the CDR3: TGTGCCAGCAGTGGAGTTCTCGAAGAGACCCAGTACTTC.

This chain links TRBV28 with TRBJ1-6; 12 nucleotides agree with TRBD1. CDR1 MDHEN and CDR2 SYDVKM come from the germline V gene. Losses at the gene ends were 2 bases for V and 10 bases for J; bases not matched to a gene: 6. This CDR3 region has 16 residues. CDR3 region: CASSLGGTGGWSPLHF. The CDR3 nucleotides read TGTGCCAGCAGTTTAGGAGGGACAGGGGGCTGGTCACCCCTCCACTTT.

This clone was seen a few times. V and J are TRBV4-1 and TRBJ2-7, with TRBD2 identical over 7 bases. This CDR3 spans 13 amino acids. Germline CDR1 MGHRA, CDR2 YSYEKL. V gave up 6 bases and J gave up 5 bases; unmatched junction bases: 7. Here the CDR3 reads CASRPKGGHEQYF. CDR3 bases: TGCGCCAGCAGACCTAAGGGAGGGCACGAGCAGTACTTC.

The chain uses TRBV30 and TRBJ2-3, with 9 bases lining up with TRBD2. This CDR3 is 14 amino acids long. V lost 6 bases and J lost 3; bases outside the gene matches: 7. Germline CDR1 reads GTSNPN; CDR2 reads SVGIG (reference sequence). CDR3 nucleotide sequence: TGTGCCTGTGCACTAGCGGGTAAAACAGATACGCAGTATTTT. Amino acid sequence: CACALAGKTDTQYF.

The chain couples TRBV28 to TRBJ1-2; the D gene is possibly TRBD1 (5 bases). The CDR3 contains 14 residues. CDR1 is MDHEN and CDR2 is SYDVKM in the germline V gene. The V end was cut by 9 bases, the J end by 5 bases, with 19 bases between. The CDR3 protein is CASRTGDRTYGYTF. CDR3 in DNA: TGTGCCAGTCGGACGGGGGACCGAACTTATGGCTACACCTTC.

This rearrangement joins TRBV27 to TRBJ1-1, with 9 bases fitting TRBD1. The CDR3 contains 14 residues. V was clipped by 6 bases and J by 11 bases; unmatched bases: 13. Germline CDR1 MNHEY, CDR2 SMNVEV (reference sequence). CDR3: CASRKQGAEDWAFF. The CDR3 nucleotides read TGTGCCAGCAGGAAACAGGGGGCCGAGGATTGGGCTTTCTTT.

The genes are TRBV5-4 and TRBJ1-3; 7 bases are a match to TRBD1. Germline-derived CDR1 and CDR2 are SGHNT and YYREEE (reference sequence). Trimming at V came to 1 base and at J to 2 bases, leaving 6 bases not matched to a gene. The CDR3 extends over 16 amino acids. CDR3 residues: CASSLSAGGTGNTIYF. In DNA, the CDR3 is TGTGCCAGCAGCTTGTCGGCAGGGGGTACTGGAAACACCATATATTTT.

This clone was counted a single time. The chain links TRBV19 to TRBJ2-3, with D tentatively TRBD2 (7 bases). V shed 3 bases and J shed 2 bases, with 9 bases lying between them. Germline CDR1 LNHDA, CDR2 SQIVND (reference sequence). The length of the CDR3 is 14 residues. CDR3 in amino acids: CASSMAGATDTQYF. The CDR3 DNA reads as TGTGCCAGTAGTATGGCGGGGGCCACAGATACGCAGTATTTT.

The V and J genes are TRBV29-1 and TRBJ1-2; TRBD1 aligns across 10 bases. The CDR3 length is 16 residues. Germline lookup yields CDR1 SQVTM and CDR2 ANQGSEA. The trim removed 6 bases at V and 8 bases at J, leaving 18 bases unmatched. The CDR3 here is CSVLRDRGVGRKGYTF. CDR3 bases: TGCAGCGTCCTCCGGGACAGGGGCGTAGGACGTAAAGGCTACACCTTC.

V is TRBV5-1 and J is TRBJ1-5, with a possible D match to TRBD1 (5 bases). CDR1 is SGHRS, CDR2 YFSETQ, per germline. This CDR3 has 15 residues. Trimming removed 0 bases at V and 2 bases at J, with 9 bases between. The CDR3, as DNA: TGCGCCAGCAGCTTGGTGCAGGGCGGCAATCAGCCCCAGCATTTT. Translation gives CASSLVQGGNQPQHF. Together with reference TRBV5-1 and TRBJ1-5, the CDR3 gives the full variable domain: KAGVTQTPRYLIKTRGQQVTLSCSPISGHRSVSWYQQTPGQGLQFLFEYFSETQRNKGNFPGRFSGRQFSNSRSEMNVSTLELGDSALYLCASSLVQGGNQPQHFGDGTRLSIL.

V usage is TRBV6-5 and J usage is TRBJ1-4; D possibly corresponds to TRBD1 (5 bases). V was shortened by 3 bases and J by 8 bases, with 13 bases between the two germline ends. Germline V CDR1 and CDR2: MNHEY, SVGAGI. The CDR3 totals 14 residues. The CDR3: CASSYGGRGEKLFF. The CDR3, as DNA: TGTGCCAGCAGTTATGGAGGGAGGGGAGAAAAACTGTTTTTT.

The gene calls are TRBV15 and TRBJ2-3; 8 bases are a match to TRBD1. Germline CDR1 reads LNHNV; CDR2 reads YYDKDF (reference sequence). The CDR3 has 15 amino acids. V trimming: 3 bases; J trimming: 0 bases; junction bases outside the gene matches: 2. Written as DNA, the CDR3 is TGTGCCACCAGCAGGGACAGGGCTAGCACAGATACGCAGTATTTT. Protein product: CATSRDRASTDTQYF.

The rearrangement uses TRBV6-5 and TRBJ1-4, with 9 bases lining up with TRBD1. CDR1 and CDR2 (germline): MNHEY, SVGAGI. The junction had 4 bases not matched to a gene; V was cut back by 6 bases and J by 5 bases. This CDR3 comprises 14 residues. The chain's CDR3 is CASRRDRGNEKLFF. CDR3 sequence (DNA): TGTGCCAGCAGACGTGACAGGGGGAATGAAAAACTGTTTTTT.

V usage is TRBV21-1 and J usage is TRBJ1-4; the table gives TRBD1 as D, unverified against the DNA. TRBV21-1 is a pseudogene. The CDR3 length is 16 residues. CDR3 loop: CASSLLPGQPNEKLFF. For the CDR3, the DNA is TGTGCCAGCAGCCTACTCCCGGGACAGCCTAATGAAAAACTGTTTTTT.

This clone appeared once. The V and J genes are TRBV11-2 and TRBJ2-3; D is possibly TRBD2 (7 bases). V was trimmed by 5 bases and J by 4 bases, leaving 22 bases between them. CDR3 length equals 17 residues. The V gene's germline CDR1 is SGHAT and CDR2 FQNNGV. CDR3 sequence reads: CASSLRGGGRPADTQYF. The CDR3 DNA sequence: TGTGCCAGCAGCCTCCGAGGGGGGGGCCGGCCAGCAGATACGCAGTATTTT.

The rearrangement joins TRBV6-5 to TRBJ2-3, with 11 bases that match TRBD2. Per the germline V gene, CDR1 is MNHEY and CDR2 is SVGAGI. V shed 5 bases, J shed 13 bases, and the junction held 8 bases outside the gene matches. The CDR3 spans 13 residues. CDR3 in amino acids: CASSLETSGVKYF. CDR3 bases: TGTGCCAGCAGTCTTGAGACTAGCGGGGTTAAGTATTTT.

This sequence joins TRBV3-1 (or the pseudogene TRBV3-2) and TRBJ2-5, with 11 bases aligning to TRBD2. CDR3 length equals 16 residues. V dropped 4 bases and J dropped 1; count of bases not matched to a gene: 5. Germline V gene lookup returns CDR1 LGHDT and CDR2 YNNKEL (reference sequence). CDR3 protein: CASSRGTSGLQETQYF. CDR3 sequence (DNA): TGTGCCAGCAGCCGAGGGACTAGCGGCCTCCAAGAGACCCAGTACTTC.

The chain's CDR3 is CASSPGGSGEKLFF. DNA for the CDR3: TGTGCCAGCAGCCCAGGGGGATCTGGGGAAAAACTGTTTTTT. The gene calls are TRBV11-2 and TRBJ1-4; 7 positions agree with TRBD1. V shed 5 bases and J 8 bases; nucleotides not matched to a gene: 8. The germline V gene encodes CDR1 SGHAT and CDR2 FQNNGV. The CDR3 spans 14 residues.

This clone was detected once. The V gene is TRBV6-5, the J gene TRBJ2-7; 11 nucleotides align to TRBD1. Germline CDR1 and CDR2: MNHEY and SVGAGI. This CDR3 contains 15 residues. The V and J ends lost 6 bases and 1 base, in that order; junction bases with no gene match: 5. This CDR3 is CASRVRDRGSYEQYF. Here the CDR3 DNA reads TGTGCCAGCAGAGTCCGGGACAGGGGGTCCTACGAGCAGTACTTC.